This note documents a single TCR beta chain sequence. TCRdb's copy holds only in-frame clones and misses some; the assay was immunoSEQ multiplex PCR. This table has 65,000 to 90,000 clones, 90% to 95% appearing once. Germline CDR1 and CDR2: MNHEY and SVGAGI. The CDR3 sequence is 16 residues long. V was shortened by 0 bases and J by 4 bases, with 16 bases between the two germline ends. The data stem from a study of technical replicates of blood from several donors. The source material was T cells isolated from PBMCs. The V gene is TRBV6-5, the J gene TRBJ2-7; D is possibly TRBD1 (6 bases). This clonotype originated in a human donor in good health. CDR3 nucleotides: TGTGCCAGCAGTTACTCAGGCCAGGGGCAAGGGTACGAGCAGTACTTC. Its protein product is CASSYSGQGQGYEQYF.